This TCR beta chain was profiled in a study of cytomegalovirus exposure and HLA in healthy donors. Study outcomes and limitations: When analyzed later, a missense DCLRE1C variant was found to be linked to TCR beta V- and J-gene trimming. Later analysis showed TCR association rates varying by HLA locus, highest for DRB1 and lowest for HLA-C.

This clone was seen a handful of times. The antigen is unknown. Amplification used 60 Vbeta primers and 13 Jbeta primers. Repertoires were generated with immunoSEQ multiplex PCR, while TCRdb's copy carries only in-frame clones and drops some. This repertoire shows about 180,000 clones, roughly 79% found once; its top ten account for over 2.5%. The germline CDR1 and CDR2 sequences are MDHEN and SYDVKM. This CDR3 has 14 residues. The V end was cut by 6 bases, the J end by 5 bases, with 14 bases between. Input material: PBMCs. The clonotype comes from a male donor in good health and CMV-seronegative. The chain couples TRBV28 to TRBJ1-5; possibly TRBD1 for D (6 bases). The CDR3 bases are TGTGCCAGCAGGATTGGGACACCGGATCAGCCCCAGCATTTT. Translated: CASRIGTPDQPQHF.